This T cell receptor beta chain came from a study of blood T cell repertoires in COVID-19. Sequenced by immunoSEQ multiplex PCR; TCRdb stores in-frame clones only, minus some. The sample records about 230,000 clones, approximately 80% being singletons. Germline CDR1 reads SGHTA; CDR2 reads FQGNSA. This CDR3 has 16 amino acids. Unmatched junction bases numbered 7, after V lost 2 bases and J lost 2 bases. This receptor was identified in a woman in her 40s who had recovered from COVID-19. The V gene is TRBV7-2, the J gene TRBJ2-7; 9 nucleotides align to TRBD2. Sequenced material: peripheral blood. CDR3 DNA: TGTGCCAGCAGCTTACAGGGCGGGGGGGCAACCTACGAGCAGTACTTC. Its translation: CASSLQGGGATYEQYF. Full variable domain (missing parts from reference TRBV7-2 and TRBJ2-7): GAGVSQSPSNKVTEKGKDVELRCDPISGHTALYWYRQSLGQGLEFLIYFQGNSAPDKSGLPSDRFSAERTGGSVSTLTIQRTQQEDSAVYLCASSLQGGGATYEQYFGPGTRLTVT.